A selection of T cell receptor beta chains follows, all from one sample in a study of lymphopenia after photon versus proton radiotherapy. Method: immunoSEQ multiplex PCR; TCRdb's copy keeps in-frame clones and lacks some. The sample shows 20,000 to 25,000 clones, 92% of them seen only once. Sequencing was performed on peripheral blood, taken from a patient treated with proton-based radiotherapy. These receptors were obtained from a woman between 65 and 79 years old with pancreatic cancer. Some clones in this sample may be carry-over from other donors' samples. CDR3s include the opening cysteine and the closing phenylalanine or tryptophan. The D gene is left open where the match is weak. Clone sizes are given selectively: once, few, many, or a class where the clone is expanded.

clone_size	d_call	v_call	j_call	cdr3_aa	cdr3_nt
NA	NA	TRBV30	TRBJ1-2	CAWKPSRIIGYTF	TGTGCCTGGAAACCTAGCAGGATTATCGGCTACACCTTC
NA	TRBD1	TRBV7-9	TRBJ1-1	CASSARTGGALRAFF	TGTGCCAGCAGCGCCCGAACAGGGGGTGCGTTGCGAGCTTTCTTT
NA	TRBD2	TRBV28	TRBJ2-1	CASSPTGTRALWEQFF	TGTGCCAGCAGCCCCACCGGGACTAGGGCTCTTTGGGAGCAGTTCTTC
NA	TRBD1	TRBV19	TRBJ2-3	CASSPRTGGSTDTQYF	TGTGCCAGTAGTCCGAGGACAGGGGGGAGCACAGATACGCAGTATTTT
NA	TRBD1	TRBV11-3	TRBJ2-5	CASSLGGQGDETQYF	TGTGCCAGCAGCTTAGGAGGACAGGGGGATGAGACCCAGTACTTC
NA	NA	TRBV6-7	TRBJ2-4	CASNPLQGESKNIQYF	TGTGCCAGCAACCCCCTCCAGGGAGAATCAAAAAACATTCAGTACTTC
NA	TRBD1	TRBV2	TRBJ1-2	CASMTGAPTVYGYTF	TGTGCCAGCATGACAGGGGCGCCCACAGTCTATGGCTACACCTTC
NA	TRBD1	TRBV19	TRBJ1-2	CASSIPWTGDNYGYTF	TGTGCCAGTAGTATACCCTGGACAGGGGATAACTATGGCTACACCTTC
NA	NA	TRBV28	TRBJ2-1	CASSSTRTVNNEQFF	TGTGCCAGCAGTTCGACCCGGACAGTTAACAATGAGCAGTTCTTC
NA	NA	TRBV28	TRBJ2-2	CASSLPGELFF	TGTGCCAGCAGTTTGCCCGGGGAGCTGTTTTTT
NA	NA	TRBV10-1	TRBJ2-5	CASSDLGGQETQYF	TGCGCCAGCAGTGACCTGGGCGGCCAAGAGACCCAGTACTTC
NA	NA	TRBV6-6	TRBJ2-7	CASTARDLYGYEQYF	TGTGCCAGCACCGCGAGGGACCTCTACGGGTACGAGCAGTACTTC
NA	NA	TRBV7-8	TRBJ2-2	CASSRVQLANTGELFF	TGTGCCAGCAGCCGGGTTCAACTCGCGAACACCGGGGAGCTGTTTTTT
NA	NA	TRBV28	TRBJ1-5	CASAMGYSNQPQHF	TGTGCCAGCGCGATGGGGTATAGCAATCAGCCCCAGCATTTT
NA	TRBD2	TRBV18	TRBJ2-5	CASRPSGRIQETQYF	TGTGCCAGCCGGCCGAGCGGGAGGATCCAAGAGACCCAGTACTTC
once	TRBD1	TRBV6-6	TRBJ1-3	CASSQGTVGNTIYF	TGTGCCAGCAGTCAGGGGACAGTTGGAAACACCATATATTTT
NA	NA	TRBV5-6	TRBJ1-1	CASSLWADTEAFF	TGTGCCAGCAGCTTATGGGCAGACACTGAAGCTTTCTTT
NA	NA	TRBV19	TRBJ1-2	CASSIRRANYGYTF	TGTGCCAGTAGTATAAGAAGAGCTAACTATGGCTACACCTTC
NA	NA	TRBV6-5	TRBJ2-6	CASSYKDTSGANVLTF	TGTGCCAGCAGTTACAAGGACACCTCTGGGGCCAACGTCCTGACTTTC
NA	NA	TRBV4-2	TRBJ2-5	CASSKMEGLRETQYF	TGTGCCAGCAGTAAAATGGAGGGGTTAAGAGAGACCCAGTACTTC
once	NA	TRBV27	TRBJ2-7	CASSRAGSYEQYF	TGTGCCAGCAGTCGAGCAGGGTCCTACGAGCAGTACTTC
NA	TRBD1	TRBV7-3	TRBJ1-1	CASSTGTGNTEAFF	TGTGCCAGCAGCACCGGGACAGGCAACACTGAAGCTTTCTTT
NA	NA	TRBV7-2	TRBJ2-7	CASSLSATSGAYEQYF	TGTGCCAGCAGCTTGAGTGCGACTTCAGGCGCCTACGAGCAGTACTTC
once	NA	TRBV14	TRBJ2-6	CASSQHSGANVLTF	TGTGCCAGCAGCCAACACTCTGGGGCCAACGTCCTGACTTTC
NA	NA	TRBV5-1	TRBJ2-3	CASRFPGTDTQYF	TGCGCCAGCAGATTCCCAGGGACAGATACGCAGTATTTT